These T cell receptor beta chains were read from a single sample in a study of blood T cell repertoires in COVID-19. Produced via immunoSEQ multiplex PCR; TCRdb's table is partial and in-frame only. The sample holds about 160,000 clones, 70% to 85% seen once. Sequenced input: peripheral blood. These receptors originate from an elderly woman with acute or convalescent COVID-19. The CDR3 runs from the conserved cysteine through the conserved F or W. Fields, in order: J gene, clone size, V gene, D gene, CDR3 DNA, CDR3 protein. D genes are given only for firm matches. Clone sizes are given selectively: once, few, many, or a class where the clone is expanded.

TRBJ1-3 - TRBV4-3 - TGCGCCAGCAGCTTCTCGACAGCAGATAACTCTGGAAACACCATATATTTT CASSFSTADNSGNTIYF
TRBJ2-1 - TRBV6-2/TRBV6-3 - TGTGCCAGCAGCCGATCTCTAGCTGCAAACAATGAGCAGTTCTTC CASSRSLAANNEQFF
TRBJ1-2 - TRBV7-9 TRBD1 TGTGCCAGCAGCCCGGGACAGGGCCTTTCTCGGGGCTACACCTTC CASSPGQGLSRGYTF
TRBJ2-1 - TRBV10-3 TRBD2 TGTGCCATCAGTGCCTCGGGACTAGCGGGAGCAAATTACAATGAGCAGTTCTTC CAISASGLAGANYNEQFF
TRBJ1-2 - TRBV7-2 TRBD1 TGTGCCAGCAGCCCGGACAGGGACGACTATGGCTACACCTTC CASSPDRDDYGYTF
TRBJ2-5 once TRBV4-1 - TGCGCCAGCAGCCAAGATGGGTCGGGAGTGGAGACCCAGTACTTC CASSQDGSGVETQYF
TRBJ1-5 - TRBV28 TRBD1 TGTGCCAGCAGTTTGCGCCGTGGACAGGGTTACGATACGAGGCAGCCCCAGCATTTT CASSLRRGQGYDTRQPQHF
TRBJ2-7 - TRBV4-2 TRBD2 TGTGCCAGCAGCCAGTTACTAGCGGCCAGCTCCTACGAGCAGTACTTC CASSQLLAASSYEQYF
TRBJ1-1 - TRBV20-1 TRBD1 TGCAGTGCTAGTCAGGGGGCCAACACTGAAGCTTTCTTT CSASQGANTEAFF
TRBJ2-1 - TRBV5-1 TRBD1 TGCGCCAGCAGCCTCCAAACTACAGGGGATGAGCAGTTCTTC CASSLQTTGDEQFF
TRBJ1-3 - TRBV7-8 - TGTGCCAGCAGCTTACAGGGCAGCCTGAGGGGAAACACCATATATTTT CASSLQGSLRGNTIYF
TRBJ1-1 - TRBV12-5 TRBD1 TGTGCTAGTGGTCTGACAGGGGACACTGAAGCTTTCTTT CASGLTGDTEAFF
TRBJ2-1 - TRBV9 TRBD2 TGTGCCAGCAGCGTAGGGACTAGCGGCTACAATGAGCAGTTCTTC CASSVGTSGYNEQFF
TRBJ2-7 few TRBV7-2 TRBD2 TGTGCCAGCAGTTCTCGACTAGCGCGGGACGAGCAGTACTTC CASSSRLARDEQYF
TRBJ1-3 - TRBV10-3 - TGTGCCATCCGCGGGAGCTCTGGAAACACCATATATTTT CAIRGSSGNTIYF
TRBJ1-1 - TRBV5-4 - TGTGCCAGCAGCTTGGGTTCCGGGAGAGCTTTCTTT CASSLGSGRAFF
TRBJ1-2 - TRBV5-6 TRBD1 TGTGCCAGCAGCTTGGGACGACAGGGGGTAGACTATGGCTACACCTTC CASSLGRQGVDYGYTF
TRBJ2-5 - TRBV18 - TGTGCCAGCTCACCACCTTCCAAACAAGAGACCCAGTACTTC CASSPPSKQETQYF
TRBJ1-1 - TRBV18 - TGTGCCAGCTCACCCACACAGAGGGATGGTGAAGCTTTCTTT CASSPTQRDGEAFF
TRBJ1-2 - TRBV18 TRBD1 TGTGCCAGCTCACCACGTTTCCGGACAGGGGATTACTATGGCTACACCTTC CASSPRFRTGDYYGYTF
TRBJ2-7 - TRBV19 - TGTGCCAGTAGTATGGTAAGGGGCAGCTACGAGCAGTACTTC CASSMVRGSYEQYF
TRBJ2-2 - TRBV5-8 - TGTGCCAGCCAAACCAGGGCCACGAGGACCGGGGAGCTGTTTTTT CASQTRATRTGELFF
TRBJ2-6 - TRBV7-7 - TGTGCCAGCAGCCCAACTGCACGCTCTGGGGCCAACGTCCTGACTTTC CASSPTARSGANVLTF
TRBJ1-5 - TRBV19 - TGTGCCAGTAGGCCGGGGGGGAATAAGGATCAGCCCCAGCATTTT CASRPGGNKDQPQHF
TRBJ2-2 - TRBV5-1 - TGCGCCAGCAGCTTGCGGACAGAAAACACCGGGGAGCTGTTTTTT CASSLRTENTGELFF
TRBJ1-2 few TRBV7-9 TRBD1 TGTGCCAGCAGCGGGACAGGGGGAGCAAACTATGGCTACACCTTC CASSGTGGANYGYTF
TRBJ1-5 - TRBV5-1 - TGCGCCAGCAGCCCTTGGGAGGGTCCCAATCAGCCCCAGCATTTT CASSPWEGPNQPQHF
TRBJ1-1 - TRBV7-9 TRBD1 TGTGCCAGCAGCTTAGGGTTAGGGGGCTTGGGGACTGAAGCTTTCTTT CASSLGLGGLGTEAFF
TRBJ1-1 few TRBV29-1 - TGCAGCGCCACGTGGGGGAGGGCCGTCACTGAAGCTTTCTTT CSATWGRAVTEAFF
TRBJ1-2 - TRBV7-9 - TGTGCCAGCAGTCCACTTCAGCAGGGGCTTGGCTACACCTTC CASSPLQQGLGYTF
TRBJ2-4 - TRBV5-1 TRBD1 TGCGCCAGCAGCACAGGGGTGGGAAACATTCAGTACTTC CASSTGVGNIQYF
TRBJ1-5 - TRBV19 - TGTGCCAGTAGTATGAAACAGCTAATTGATCCCCAGCATTTT CASSMKQLIDPQHF
TRBJ1-1 - TRBV14 TRBD1 TGTGCCAGCAGCCCTCTGGACAGGGGCGGCACTGAAGCTTTCTTT CASSPLDRGGTEAFF
TRBJ1-2 - TRBV7-2 TRBD1 TGTGCCAGCAGCCTGGGGACAGGGTTCTATGGCTACACCTTC CASSLGTGFYGYTF
TRBJ2-1 - TRBV9 TRBD1 TGTGCCAGCAGCACATCCGGGACAGGGGTCGGAGATGAGCAGTTCTTC CASSTSGTGVGDEQFF
TRBJ1-1 - TRBV9 TRBD1 TGTGCCAGCAGCGTTGGGACAGGGGGCTTTACTGAAGCTTTCTTT CASSVGTGGFTEAFF
TRBJ2-3 few TRBV7-9 TRBD2 TGTGCCAGCAGCCGTTCTAGCGGTAGCACAGATACGCAGTATTTT CASSRSSGSTDTQYF
TRBJ1-2 - TRBV29-1 TRBD1 TGCAGCGCCCTGACAGGGGGAGTCTATGGCTACACCTTC CSALTGGVYGYTF
TRBJ2-2 few TRBV27 - TGTGCCAGCAGCATAGGGACTGGGGAGCTGTTTTTT CASSIGTGELFF
TRBJ2-3 - TRBV6-1 TRBD2 TGTGCCAGCAGTGAAAGACTAGCTCACACAGATACGCAGTATTTT CASSERLAHTDTQYF
TRBJ2-1 - TRBV5-1 TRBD2 TGCGCCAGCAGCTTGGTCGGACTAGCGGCCTACAATGAGCAGTTCTTC CASSLVGLAAYNEQFF
TRBJ2-7 - TRBV18 TRBD1 TGTGCCAGCTCACCACTCCCAAGGACAGGGGGACACCTCGGGCAGTACTTC CASSPLPRTGGHLGQYF
TRBJ2-3 - TRBV18 TRBD1 TGTGCCAGCTCGGGACGGACAGGGAGTAGGACAGATACGCAGTATTTT CASSGRTGSRTDTQYF